The entry that follows covers one T cell receptor (beta chain) sequence. Antigen specificity is unknown. TCRdb passed the reads through MiXCR, listing each CDR3 protein once. This sample has some 350,000 distinct CDR3 sequences; roughly 29% occur once, and the top ten carry around 19%. The sample originates from a study of T cell repertoires in cytomegalovirus infection. Study details: Indications of both CMV infection and matching HLA type were provided by public TCR beta signatures.

Findings and caveats of the study: Clonotypes of TCR beta that were HLA-C-restricted and CMV-specific dominated the ex vivo response.

The V gene's germline CDR1 is GTSNPN and CDR2 SVGIG (reference sequence). The length of the CDR3 is 14 residues. The germline V and J ends were trimmed by 1 base and 5 bases, with 14 bases remaining between them. This chain links TRBV30 with TRBJ1-2; D is perhaps TRBD1 (6 bases). The sequence was collected from a human donor in good health (CMV status not recorded). Some clones in this sample may be carry-over from other donors' samples. The material was cultured PBMCs, obtained from culture after CMV antigen stimulation. The CDR3 region is CAWSGDNRLYGYTF. The DNA of the CDR3 is TGTGCCTGGAGTGGGGACAATAGATTGTATGGCTACACCTTC.